The T cell receptor (beta chain) under discussion was sequenced for a study of T cell responses to AZD1222 COVID-19 vaccine. The study pooled second doses at about 4 or about 12 weeks. Study results and limitations: The study sampled repertoires only after the peak T cell response.

Sequencing was performed with immunoSEQ multiplex PCR; in TCRdb, only in-frame clones are kept and a portion is missing. Of roughly 25,000 clones in the sample, approximately 90% were seen once. The V and J ends lost 3 bases and 7 bases respectively, with 12 bases between them. CDR1 is DFQATT and CDR2 is SNEGSKA in the germline V gene (reference sequence). The CDR3 has 13 amino acids. In the case of this clone: Its target is unknown.

The TCR sequence derives from an adult who received the AZD1222 COVID-19 vaccine. The sequenced sample was peripheral blood, obtained 28 days after the second AZD1222 dose. V usage is TRBV20-1 and J usage is TRBJ1-4; tentatively, D is TRBD1 (6 bases). The CDR3 DNA follows: TGCAGTGCTAGTCAGGGACAAGGTGAAAAACTGTTTTTT. Amino acid sequence: CSASQGQGEKLFF.